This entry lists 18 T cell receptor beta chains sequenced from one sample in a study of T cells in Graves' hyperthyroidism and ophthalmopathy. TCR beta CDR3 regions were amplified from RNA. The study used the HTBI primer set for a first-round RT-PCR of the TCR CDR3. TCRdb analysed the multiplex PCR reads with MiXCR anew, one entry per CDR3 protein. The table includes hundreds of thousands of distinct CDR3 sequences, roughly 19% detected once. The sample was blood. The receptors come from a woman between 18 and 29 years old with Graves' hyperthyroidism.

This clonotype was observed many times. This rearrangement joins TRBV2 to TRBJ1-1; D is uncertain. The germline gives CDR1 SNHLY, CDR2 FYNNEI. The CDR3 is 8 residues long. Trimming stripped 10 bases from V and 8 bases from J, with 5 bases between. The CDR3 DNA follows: TGTGCCACCGAGGAAGCTTTCTTT. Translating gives CATEEAFF.

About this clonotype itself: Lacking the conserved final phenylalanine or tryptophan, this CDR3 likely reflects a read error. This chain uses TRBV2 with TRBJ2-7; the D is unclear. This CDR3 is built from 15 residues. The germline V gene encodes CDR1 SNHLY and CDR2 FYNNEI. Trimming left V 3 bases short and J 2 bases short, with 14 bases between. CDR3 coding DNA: TGTGCCAGCAGTGAGACCGAGCAATTCACCTACGAGCAGTACTAC. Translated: CASSETEQFTYEQYY.

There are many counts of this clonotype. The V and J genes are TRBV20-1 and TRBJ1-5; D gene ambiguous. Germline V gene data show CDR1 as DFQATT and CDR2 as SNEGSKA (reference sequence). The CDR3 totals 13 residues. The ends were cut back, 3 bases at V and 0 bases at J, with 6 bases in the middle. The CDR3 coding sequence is TGCAGTGCTAGCTGGGATAGCAATCAGCCCCAGCATTTT. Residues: CSASWDSNQPQHF.

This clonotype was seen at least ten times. In DNA, the CDR3 is TGCAGTGCTAGGGCTGAGGGAAGGTGGGGGTTGGGAGAGACCCAGTACTTC. This gives the protein CSARAEGRWGLGETQYF. The gene calls are TRBV20-1 and TRBJ2-5, with D perhaps matching TRBD1 or TRBD2 (5 bases each). This CDR3 has 17 amino acids. Deletions cut 3 bases from V and 4 bases from J, with 24 bases between. Looked up from germline, CDR1 is DFQATT and CDR2 is SNEGSKA (reference sequence).

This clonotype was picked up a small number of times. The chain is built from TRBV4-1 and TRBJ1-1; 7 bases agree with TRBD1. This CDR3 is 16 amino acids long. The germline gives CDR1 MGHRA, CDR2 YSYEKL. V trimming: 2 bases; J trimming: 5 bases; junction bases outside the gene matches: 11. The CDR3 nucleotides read TGCGCCAGCAGCCAAAGCGGACAGGTCGGTCGGACTGAAGCTTTCTTT. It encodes CASSQSGQVGRTEAFF.

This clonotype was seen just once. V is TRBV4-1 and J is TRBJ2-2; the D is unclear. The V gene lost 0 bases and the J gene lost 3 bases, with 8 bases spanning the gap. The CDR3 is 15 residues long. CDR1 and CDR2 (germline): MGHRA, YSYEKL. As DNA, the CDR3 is TGCGCCAGCAGCCAAGATGTCGCTTACACCGGGGAGCTGTTTTTT. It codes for CASSQDVAYTGELFF.

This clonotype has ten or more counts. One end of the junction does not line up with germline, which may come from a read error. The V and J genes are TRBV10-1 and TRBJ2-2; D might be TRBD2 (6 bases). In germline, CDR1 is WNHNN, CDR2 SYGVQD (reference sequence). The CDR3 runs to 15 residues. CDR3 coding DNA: TGCGCCAGCAGTGACGGCGGGGAACACACCGGAGAGCTGTTTTTT. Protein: CASSDGGEHTGELFF.

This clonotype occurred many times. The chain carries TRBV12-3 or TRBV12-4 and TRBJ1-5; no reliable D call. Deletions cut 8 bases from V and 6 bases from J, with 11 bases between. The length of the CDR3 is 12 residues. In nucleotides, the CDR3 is TGTGCCAGCTGCCGGAAGGGTCAGCCCCAGCATTTT. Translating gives CASCRKGQPQHF.

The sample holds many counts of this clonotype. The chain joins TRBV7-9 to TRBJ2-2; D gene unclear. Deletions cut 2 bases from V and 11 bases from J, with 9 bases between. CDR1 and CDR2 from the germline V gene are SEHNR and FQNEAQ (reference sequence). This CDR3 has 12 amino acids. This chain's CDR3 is CASSLRLIELFF. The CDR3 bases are TGTGCCAGCAGCTTAAGACTCATCGAGCTGTTTTTT.

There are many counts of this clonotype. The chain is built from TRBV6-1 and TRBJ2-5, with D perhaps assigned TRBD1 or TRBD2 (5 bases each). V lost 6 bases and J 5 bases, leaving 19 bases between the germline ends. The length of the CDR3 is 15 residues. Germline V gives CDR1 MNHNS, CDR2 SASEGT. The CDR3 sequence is CASSPGTLLDETQYF. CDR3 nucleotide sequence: TGTGCCAGCAGCCCCGGGACGCTGTTGGATGAGACCCAGTACTTC.

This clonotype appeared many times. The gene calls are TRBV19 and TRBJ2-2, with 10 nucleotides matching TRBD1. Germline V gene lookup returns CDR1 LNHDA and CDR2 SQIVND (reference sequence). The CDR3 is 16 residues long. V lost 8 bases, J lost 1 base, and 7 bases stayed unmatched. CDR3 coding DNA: TGTGCCAGTTACGACAGGGGGCTTGGGAACACCGGGGAGCTGTTTTTT. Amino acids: CASYDRGLGNTGELFF. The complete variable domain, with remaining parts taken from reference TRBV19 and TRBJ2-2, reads DGGITQSPKYLFRKEGQNVTLSCEQNLNHDAMYWYRQDPGQGLRLIYYSQIVNDFQKGDIAEGYSVSREKKESFPLTVTSAQKNPTAFYLCASYDRGLGNTGELFFGEGSRLTVL.

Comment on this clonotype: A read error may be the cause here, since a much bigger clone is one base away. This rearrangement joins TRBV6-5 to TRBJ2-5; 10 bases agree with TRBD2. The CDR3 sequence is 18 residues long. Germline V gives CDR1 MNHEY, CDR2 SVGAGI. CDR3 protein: CASSYYSAGGLGQGTQYF. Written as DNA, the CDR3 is TGTGCCAGCAGTTACTACTCAGCGGGGGGGCTGGGGCAAGGGACCCAGTACTTC.

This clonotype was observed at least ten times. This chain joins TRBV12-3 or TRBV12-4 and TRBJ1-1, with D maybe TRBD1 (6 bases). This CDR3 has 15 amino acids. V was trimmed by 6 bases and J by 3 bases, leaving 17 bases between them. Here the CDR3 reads CASSPGDPGDTEAFF. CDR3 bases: TGTGCCAGCAGCCCGGGGGATCCAGGGGACACTGAAGCTTTCTTT.

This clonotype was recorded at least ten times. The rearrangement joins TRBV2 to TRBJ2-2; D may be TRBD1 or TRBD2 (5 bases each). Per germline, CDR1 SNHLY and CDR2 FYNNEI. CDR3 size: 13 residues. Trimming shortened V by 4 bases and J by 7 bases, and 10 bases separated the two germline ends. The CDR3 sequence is CASSGDPRGELFF. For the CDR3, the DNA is TGTGCCAGCAGTGGGGACCCCCGCGGGGAGCTGTTTTTT.

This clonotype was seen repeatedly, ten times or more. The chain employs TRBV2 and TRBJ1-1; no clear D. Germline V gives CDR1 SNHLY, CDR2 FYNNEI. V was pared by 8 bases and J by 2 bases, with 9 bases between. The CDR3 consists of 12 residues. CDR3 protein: CASHTDNTEAFF. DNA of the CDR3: TGTGCCAGCCACACAGACAACACTGAAGCTTTCTTT.

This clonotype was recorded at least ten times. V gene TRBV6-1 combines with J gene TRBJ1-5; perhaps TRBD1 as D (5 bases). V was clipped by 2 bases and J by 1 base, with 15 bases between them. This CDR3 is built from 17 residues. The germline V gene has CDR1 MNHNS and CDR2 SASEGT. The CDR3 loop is CASSERQGRWSNQPQHF. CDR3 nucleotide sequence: TGTGCCAGCAGTGAACGGCAGGGACGGTGGAGCAATCAGCCCCAGCATTTT.

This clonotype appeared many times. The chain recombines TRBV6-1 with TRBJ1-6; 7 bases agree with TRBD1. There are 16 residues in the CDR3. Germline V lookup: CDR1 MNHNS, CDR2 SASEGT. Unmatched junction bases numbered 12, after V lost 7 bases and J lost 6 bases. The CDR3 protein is CASIPDRQGVNSPLHF. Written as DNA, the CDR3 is TGTGCCAGCATCCCGGATAGACAGGGAGTTAATTCACCCCTCCACTTT.

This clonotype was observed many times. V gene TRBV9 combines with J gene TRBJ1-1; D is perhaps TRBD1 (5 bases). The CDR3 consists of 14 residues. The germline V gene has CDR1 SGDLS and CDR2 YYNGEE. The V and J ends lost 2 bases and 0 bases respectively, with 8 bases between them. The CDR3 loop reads CASSVGPMNTEAFF. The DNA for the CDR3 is TGTGCCAGCAGCGTGGGGCCGATGAACACTGAAGCTTTCTTT.